Below are 21 T cell receptor beta chains sequenced from a single sample in a study of blood T cell repertoires in COVID-19. Generated by immunoSEQ multiplex PCR, the TCRdb table keeps only in-frame clones and is missing some. The data show about 300,000 clones, with roughly 90% seen just once and approximately 5.5% held by the top ten. The sample was PBMCs or T cells enriched from blood (not recorded which). Receptor source: a man aged 55 to 70 who had recovered from COVID-19.

The chain employs TRBV24-1 and TRBJ2-1; TRBD2 matches 9 bases. Per germline, CDR1 KGHDR and CDR2 SFDVKD. The CDR3 runs 17 residues. V shed 5 bases and J 7 bases; nucleotides not matched to a gene: 14. The CDR3 region is CATSGAMGLAGGNEQFF. The CDR3 coding sequence is TGTGCCACCAGTGGGGCAATGGGACTAGCCGGGGGGAATGAGCAGTTCTTC.

V is TRBV6-5 and J is TRBJ1-2, with 9 bases lining up with TRBD1. Germline V gene lookup returns CDR1 MNHEY and CDR2 SVGAGI. The CDR3 length is 15 residues. After removal of 8 bases from V and 7 bases from J, the junction contained 14 bases not matched to a gene. Here the CDR3 reads CASAVPGQGLGGYTF. DNA of the CDR3: TGTGCCAGCGCCGTCCCGGGACAGGGTTTGGGTGGCTACACCTTC.

The J gene is TRBJ2-5, the V gene TRBV7-2; possible D gene TRBD2, 5 bases. Germline CDR1 reads SGHTA; CDR2 reads FQGNSA. The CDR3 has 14 residues. The V end was cut by 6 bases, the J end by 1 base, with 12 bases between. CDR3 DNA: TGTGCCAGCAGGGACGGACTGATCCAAGAGACCCAGTACTTC. Protein sequence: CASRDGLIQETQYF.

The rearrangement joins TRBV4-1 to TRBJ2-7; a weak D match, TRBD2 (6 bases). This CDR3 spans 16 amino acids. V gave up 5 bases and J gave up 2 bases, with 19 bases separating them. The germline CDR1 and CDR2 sequences are MGHRA and YSYEKL. CDR3 sequence (DNA): TGCGCCAGCAGCGACCGGCGAGCGGGCGTAACCTACGAGCAGTACTTC. It specifies CASSDRRAGVTYEQYF.

This chain joins TRBV7-2 and TRBJ2-3; 9 nucleotides match TRBD2. CDR1 is SGHTA and CDR2 is FQGNSA in the germline V gene. The CDR3 length is 16 residues. V dropped 1 base and J dropped 6; count of bases not matched to a gene: 8. The CDR3 coding sequence is TGTGCCAGCAGCTTAGGATGGGCGGGAGGGGATGATACGCAGTATTTT. Amino acid sequence: CASSLGWAGGDDTQYF.

V usage is TRBV6-1 and J usage is TRBJ1-5; 9 bases are a match to TRBD1. Germline V CDR1 and CDR2: MNHNS, SASEGT. Unmatched junction bases numbered 9, after V lost 5 bases and J lost 7 bases. The CDR3 contains 15 residues. The CDR3 nucleotides read TGTGCCAGCAGTCAAACAGGGGGCGCGGGGCAGCCCCAGCATTTT. Translated: CASSQTGGAGQPQHF.

This clone turned up a few times. The chain links TRBV5-1 to TRBJ1-2; 9 bases fit TRBD1. CDR1 SGHRS and CDR2 YFSETQ come from the germline V gene. V trimming: 5 bases; J trimming: 5 bases; junction bases outside the gene matches: 7. The CDR3 length is 14 residues. CDR3 amino acids: CASRPGQGVYGYTF. The CDR3 DNA sequence: TGCGCCAGCAGGCCGGGACAGGGCGTATATGGCTACACCTTC.

In its sample, this clone was seen once. The V and J genes are TRBV28 and TRBJ2-1; maybe TRBD2 (6 bases). This CDR3 region has 17 residues. The germline V gene has CDR1 MDHEN and CDR2 SYDVKM. V dropped 4 bases and J dropped 4 bases, with 20 bases sitting between them. The CDR3 sequence: CASSSPLEGRRYNEQFF. CDR3 DNA: TGTGCCAGCAGTTCTCCCCTCGAGGGGAGGAGGTACAATGAGCAGTTCTTC.

This clone is a singleton in its sample. This chain uses TRBV29-1 with TRBJ2-4, with a weak D call TRBD1 (5 bases). V was trimmed by 4 bases and J by 8 bases, leaving 12 bases between them. The germline V gene has CDR1 SQVTM and CDR2 ANQGSEA. The CDR3 spans 12 residues. CDR3 DNA sequence: TGCAGCGTTGCGCAGGGTGGTGACATTCAGTACTTC. Protein: CSVAQGGDIQYF.

The chain links TRBV3-1 (or the pseudogene TRBV3-2) to TRBJ2-1; the match to TRBD2 covers 8 bases. Trimming cost V 0 bases and J 6 bases; bases outside gene matches: 7. The CDR3 contains 16 residues. Germline loops: CDR1 LGHDT, CDR2 YNNKEL (reference sequence). The CDR3 bases are TGTGCCAGCAGCCAAGATTCGAGCGGGAGCAGCAATGAGCAGTTCTTC. It yields the protein CASSQDSSGSSNEQFF.

The chain is built from TRBV9 and TRBJ1-3, with a weak D call TRBD1 (5 bases). The germline gives CDR1 SGDLS, CDR2 YYNGEE. This CDR3 comprises 15 residues. The germline V and J ends were trimmed by 4 bases and 0 bases, with 11 bases remaining between them. CDR3 DNA: TGTGCCAGCAGCCCTGGGGGAGGCTCTGGAAACACCATATATTTT. This sequence encodes CASSPGGGSGNTIYF.

The CDR3 DNA reads as TGTGCCAGCAGTTTACGAGACTACGAGCAGTACTTC. It codes for CASSLRDYEQYF. V and J are TRBV28 and TRBJ2-7; D unclear. V was shortened by 2 bases and J by 3 bases, with 5 bases between the two germline ends. The length of the CDR3 is 12 residues. CDR1 MDHEN and CDR2 SYDVKM come from the germline V gene.

J is TRBJ1-2 and V is TRBV6-4; the match to TRBD1 covers 7 bases. There are 17 residues in the CDR3. With 3 bases clipped from V and 5 bases from J, the junction kept 15 bases outside the gene matches. The germline CDR1 and CDR2 sequences are MRHNA and SNTAGT. This CDR3 is CASSETGTDAIIYGYTF. CDR3 nucleotide sequence: TGTGCCAGCAGTGAAACCGGGACAGACGCTATTATTTATGGCTACACCTTC.

This rearrangement joins TRBV6-1 to TRBJ2-7; 10 positions agree with TRBD2. The germline V gene encodes CDR1 MNHNS and CDR2 SASEGT. This CDR3 has 15 residues. V lost 3 bases and J lost 2; bases outside the gene matches: 4. In DNA, the CDR3 is TGTGCCAGCAGTGACCAACTAGCGGGACCCTACGAGCAGTACTTC. Protein sequence: CASSDQLAGPYEQYF.

The J gene is TRBJ2-7, the V gene TRBV15; D is perhaps TRBD1 (6 bases). CDR3 length: 18 residues. Germline-derived CDR1 and CDR2 are LNHNV and YYDKDF (reference sequence). V was clipped by 1 base and J by 2 bases, with 21 bases between them. The CDR3 bases are TGTGCCACCAGCAGAGGTGCCAACTCCCCGGGACAACCCTACGAGCAGTACTTC. Protein: CATSRGANSPGQPYEQYF.

The gene calls are TRBV7-2 and TRBJ1-2; D unresolved. This CDR3 contains 13 residues. CDR1 SGHTA and CDR2 FQGNSA come from the germline V gene. The V end lost 4 bases, the J end lost 4 bases, and 10 bases lay between the germline ends. The CDR3 sequence: CASSYGPTYGYTF. The CDR3 DNA sequence: TGTGCCAGCAGCTATGGGCCCACCTATGGCTACACCTTC.

A single count supports this clone. This chain links TRBV5-1 with TRBJ2-1; 8 bases map to TRBD1. This CDR3 spans 16 amino acids. V dropped 4 bases and J dropped 1; count of bases not matched to a gene: 7. Germline V gives CDR1 SGHRS, CDR2 YFSETQ. CDR3 DNA sequence: TGCGCCAGCAGCGATTCAGGGGGCATTTCCTACAATGAGCAGTTCTTC. It codes for CASSDSGGISYNEQFF.

This rearrangement joins TRBV4-1 to TRBJ2-3; 8 positions agree with TRBD1. Germline loops: CDR1 MGHRA, CDR2 YSYEKL. The CDR3 contains 17 residues. The V gene end was trimmed by 5 bases and the J gene end by 8 bases; junction bases not matched to a gene: 18. CDR3 DNA: TGCGCCAGCAGCGCTCACAGCGGGCAGGGGGCGTTAGGTACGCAGTATTTT. It specifies CASSAHSGQGALGTQYF.

The J gene is TRBJ2-3, the V gene TRBV21-1; TRBD2, the table's D call, lacks a check against the DNA. TRBV21-1 is a pseudogene. The CDR3 runs 12 residues. CDR3 bases: TGTGCCAGCAGCATTAGTACAGATACGCAGTATTTT. Residues: CASSISTDTQYF.

V is TRBV2 and J is TRBJ2-7, with 8 bases aligning to TRBD1. Germline V gene lookup returns CDR1 SNHLY and CDR2 FYNNEI. This CDR3 is 14 amino acids long. Unmatched junction bases numbered 7, after V lost 7 bases and J lost 2 bases. This CDR3 is CASTQDREAYEQYF. CDR3 nucleotide sequence: TGTGCCAGCACCCAGGACAGGGAAGCCTACGAGCAGTACTTC.

The CDR3 protein is CASSLSPQGTEAFF. The CDR3 bases are TGTGCCAGCAGCTTAAGCCCCCAGGGGACTGAAGCTTTCTTT. This chain joins TRBV7-3 and TRBJ1-1; D possibly corresponds to TRBD1 (6 bases). Germline CDR1 is SGHTA and CDR2 is FQGTGA. CDR3 length: 14 amino acids. The V and J ends lost 1 base and 5 bases respectively, with 11 bases between them.